This T cell receptor (beta chain) came from a study of liver allograft versus peripheral blood T cells. Study at large: T cell receptor repertoires in transplanted livers were compared with those in recipients' peripheral blood.

By share, this clonotype counts as medium-sized. The CDR3 spans 14 residues. Trimming took off 2 bases at V and 0 bases at J, with 7 bases between the two ends. CDR1 is ENHRY and CDR2 is SYGVKD in the germline V gene. TCRdb itself ran the reads through MiXCR, one entry per CDR3 protein. The table shows around 11,000 distinct CDR3 sequences, with about a quarter occurring only once. This TCR came from a human patient who had a liver transplant. These T cells may partly come from the graft donor. The genes are TRBV10-3 and TRBJ1-1; no definite D call. This CDR3 reads CAISEIGVNTEAFF. In nucleotides, the CDR3 is TGTGCCATCAGTGAGATTGGGGTGAACACTGAAGCTTTCTTT.